The sequence of this T cell receptor (beta chain) was determined in a study of B cell selection in AIRE deficiency. Clones were sequenced by immunoSEQ multiplex PCR, and TCRdb holds only the in-frame ones, with some missing. Among around 22,000 clones listed, 80% to 95% were seen once. Regulatory T cells were sorted as CD4+CD25hiCD127low/negative cells. The germline V gene has CDR1 SGHRS and CDR2 YFSETQ. The CDR3 sequence is 15 residues long. V was shortened by 3 bases and J by 5 bases, with 14 bases between the two germline ends. The TCR comes from a human donor in good health. Material for sequencing was CD4+CD25+ Tregs sorted from PBMCs. V and J are TRBV5-1 and TRBJ2-2, with D perhaps TRBD1 (7 bases). CDR3 nucleotide sequence: TGCGCCAGCAGCTCCAGGGGGGAGGCGACCGGGGAGCTGTTTTTT. Its protein is CASSSRGEATGELFF. The full variable domain, with the rest looked up from reference TRBV5-1 and TRBJ2-2, is KAGVTQTPRYLIKTRGQQVTLSCSPISGHRSVSWYQQTPGQGLQFLFEYFSETQRNKGNFPGRFSGRQFSNSRSEMNVSTLELGDSALYLCASSSRGEATGELFFGEGSRLTVL.